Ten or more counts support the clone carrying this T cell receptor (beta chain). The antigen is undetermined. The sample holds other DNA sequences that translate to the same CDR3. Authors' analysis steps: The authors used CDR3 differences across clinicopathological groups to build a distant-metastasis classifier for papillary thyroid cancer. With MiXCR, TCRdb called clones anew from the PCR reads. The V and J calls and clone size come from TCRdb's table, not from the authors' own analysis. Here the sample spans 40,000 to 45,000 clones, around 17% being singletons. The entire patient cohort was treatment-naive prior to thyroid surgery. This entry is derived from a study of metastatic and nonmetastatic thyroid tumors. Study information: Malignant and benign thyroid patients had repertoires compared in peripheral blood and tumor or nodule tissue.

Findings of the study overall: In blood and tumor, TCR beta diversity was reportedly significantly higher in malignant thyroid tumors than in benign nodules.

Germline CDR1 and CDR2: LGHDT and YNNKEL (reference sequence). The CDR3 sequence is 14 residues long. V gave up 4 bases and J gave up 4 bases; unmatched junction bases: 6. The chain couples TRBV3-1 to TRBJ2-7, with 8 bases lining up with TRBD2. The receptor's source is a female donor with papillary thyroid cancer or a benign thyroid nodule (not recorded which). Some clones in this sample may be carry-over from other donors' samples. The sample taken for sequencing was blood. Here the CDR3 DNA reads TGTGCCAGCAGCCCTGGGACTAGTGGATACGAGCAGTACTTC. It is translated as CASSPGTSGYEQYF.